The clone carrying this T cell receptor (beta chain) was counted a single time. Under the authors' procedure: Estimates of nucleated cell counts were drawn from the amplification of reference gene primers. Repertoires were generated with immunoSEQ multiplex PCR, while TCRdb's copy carries only in-frame clones and drops some. V and J calls plus clone size are reproduced from that table; the DNA served to infer D and trimming. The table records roughly 72,000 clones, 90% of them present only once. This entry is derived from a study of blood T cell repertoires in COVID-19. The V end was cut by 8 bases, the J end by 2 bases, with 6 bases between. CDR3 length equals 11 residues. Germline V gives CDR1 MGHRA, CDR2 YSYEKL.

The sequence was collected from a human donor in a cohort sampled during active COVID-19. Sequenced sample: peripheral blood. The rearrangement uses TRBV4-1 and TRBJ1-2, with a weak D call TRBD1 (5 bases). The CDR3 region is CASAGNYGYTF. In DNA, the CDR3 is TGCGCCAGCGCAGGGAACTATGGCTACACCTTC.